The clone carrying this T cell receptor beta chain has a handful of counts. Its specificity is unknown. Both 60 Vbeta primers and 13 Jbeta primers went into the PCR. The data were produced by immunoSEQ multiplex PCR, yet TCRdb's version contains in-frame clones alone and is incomplete. The sample has hundreds of thousands of clones, 75% to 90% seen once; the top ten hold roughly 0.66%. V was clipped by 2 bases and J by 2 bases; unmatched bases: 0. CDR1 and CDR2 (germline): MNHEY, SMNVEV (reference sequence). The length of the CDR3 is 14 residues. This record comes from a study of cytomegalovirus exposure and HLA in healthy donors. General study findings and limits: An assumption of roughly uniform sequencing depth across donors underlay the presence/absence analyses. As a later analysis revealed, the rate of TCR association differed by HLA locus, with DRB1 most and HLA-C fewest.

The sequence came from a boy younger than 10 in good health and CMV-seronegative. This chain joins TRBV27 and TRBJ1-5, with TRBD1 matching over 7 bases. Sequenced material: PBMCs. The CDR3 DNA sequence: TGTGCCAGCAGTTTAACAGGGGGCAATCAGCCCCAGCATTTT. Its translation is CASSLTGGNQPQHF.